Presented here are 27 T cell receptor beta chains from one specimen sequenced in a study of OX40 agonist ivuxolimab in advanced cancers. Profiling relied on immunoSEQ multiplex PCR, and the TCRdb table lists in-frame clones only, not all of them. Of about 70,000 clones listed, roughly nine tenths are singletons. The sequenced sample was CD4+ or CD8+ T cells sorted from blood, obtained in a trial of the OX40 agonist ivuxolimab. These receptor sequences come from an adult with an advanced solid tumor such as melanoma, head and neck, liver or kidney cancer.

The V and J genes are TRBV6-6 and TRBJ1-5; D might be TRBD1 (5 bases). The ends were cut back, 8 bases at V and 5 bases at J, with 16 bases in the middle. The CDR3 contains 14 residues. Germline V lookup: CDR1 MNHNY, CDR2 SVGAGI (reference sequence). The chain's CDR3 is CASSRGANDQPQHF. The CDR3, as DNA: TGTGCCAGCTCCCGGGGCGCAAACGATCAGCCCCAGCATTTT.

This chain connects TRBV15 to TRBJ2-7; perhaps D is TRBD1 or TRBD2 (5 bases each). Deletions cut 0 bases from V and 7 bases from J, with 19 bases between. CDR3 length: 16 residues. Germline CDR1 is LNHNV and CDR2 is YYDKDF (reference sequence). The CDR3 spells CATSRDKQPTGGEQYF. Here the CDR3 DNA reads TGTGCCACCAGCAGAGATAAGCAGCCAACTGGGGGTGAGCAGTACTTC.

The chain combines TRBV9 with TRBJ2-1; 7 nucleotides agree with TRBD2. Germline V gene lookup returns CDR1 SGDLS and CDR2 YYNGEE. Losses at the gene ends were 0 bases for V and 5 bases for J; bases not matched to a gene: 8. The CDR3 has 16 amino acids. DNA of the CDR3: TGTGCCAGCAGCGTAGGCGGCGGGGGTCTGGACAATGAGCAGTTCTTC. The encoded protein is CASSVGGGGLDNEQFF.

The chain combines TRBV6-1 with TRBJ2-7; possibly TRBD2 for D (5 bases). Germline lookup yields CDR1 MNHNS and CDR2 SASEGT. V lost 6 bases, J lost 2 bases, and 8 bases lay in between. This CDR3 contains 12 residues. The CDR3 DNA reads TGTGCCAGCAGCGGGGTAACCTACGAGCAGTACTTC. Protein sequence: CASSGVTYEQYF.

V usage is TRBV2 and J usage is TRBJ2-7; 9 bases are a match to TRBD2. V trimming: 4 bases; J trimming: 5 bases; junction bases outside the gene matches: 6. The CDR3 runs to 14 residues. CDR1 SNHLY and CDR2 FYNNEI come from the germline V gene. CDR3 amino acids: CASSVRGGRNEQYF. The CDR3 nucleotides are TGTGCCAGCAGTGTGCGGGGGGGACGAAACGAGCAGTACTTC.

V gene TRBV7-3 combines with J gene TRBJ2-3; no clear D gene. Germline lookup yields CDR1 SGHTA and CDR2 FQGTGA. The CDR3 covers 13 residues. Trimming shortened V by 5 bases and J by 2 bases, and 8 bases separated the two germline ends. CDR3: CASSRSLTDTQYF. The CDR3 bases are TGTGCCAGCAGCCGATCCCTCACAGATACGCAGTATTTT.

The chain links TRBV19 to TRBJ1-4; 8 bases are a match to TRBD1. CDR1 is LNHDA and CDR2 is SQIVND in the germline V gene (reference sequence). CDR3 size: 15 residues. V was clipped by 9 bases and J by 1 base; unmatched bases: 7. The CDR3 reads CASGEQGVTNEKLFF. The CDR3 DNA is TGTGCCAGCGGCGAACAGGGGGTAACTAATGAAAAACTGTTTTTT.

The chain carries TRBV29-1 and TRBJ1-3; D uncertain. The germline gives CDR1 SQVTM, CDR2 ANQGSEA. V lost 2 bases and J lost 4, with 9 bases in between. The CDR3 has 13 amino acids. The CDR3 sequence is CSVELDSGNTIYF. CDR3 sequence (DNA): TGCAGCGTTGAACTAGATTCCGGAAACACCATATATTTT.

V and J are TRBV19 and TRBJ2-2; D gene unclear. Germline CDR1 reads LNHDA; CDR2 reads SQIVND (reference sequence). This CDR3 region has 15 residues. V lost 8 bases to trimming and J lost 3 bases, with 16 bases between them. This CDR3 is CASGKKAQDTGELFF. In DNA, the CDR3 is TGTGCCAGTGGAAAAAAGGCTCAGGACACCGGGGAGCTGTTTTTT.

This clone has just one count. The chain is built from TRBV5-5 and TRBJ2-7, with D perhaps matching TRBD1 or TRBD2 (6 bases each). Trimming took 4 bases from V and 5 from J, leaving 13 bases between them. The CDR3 has 13 amino acids. Germline V lookup: CDR1 SGHKS, CDR2 YYEKEE (reference sequence). CDR3: CASSLRRGDEQYF. For the CDR3, the DNA is TGTGCCAGCAGCCTACGTAGGGGGGACGAGCAGTACTTC.

The chain is built from TRBV19 and TRBJ1-6; D might be TRBD1 (6 bases). CDR3 length: 14 amino acids. With 5 bases removed from V and 8 bases from J, the gap between germline ends came to 13 bases. Germline V gives CDR1 LNHDA, CDR2 SQIVND (reference sequence). The DNA of the CDR3 is TGTGCCAGTAGTGGCCGGGGGCGCGATTCACCCCTCCACTTT. This gives the protein CASSGRGRDSPLHF.

This clone is a singleton in its sample. The chain couples TRBV2 to TRBJ2-1; possible D gene TRBD2, 6 bases. Trimming removed 6 bases from V and 13 bases from J, with 25 bases in between. This CDR3 is 15 amino acids long. CDR1 and CDR2 (germline): SNHLY, FYNNEI. DNA of the CDR3: TGTGCCAGCAGAGGGGTGACAGCGGGCCCCACAAACCAGTTCTTC. Protein sequence: CASRGVTAGPTNQFF. Complete variable domain (other parts from reference TRBV2 and TRBJ2-1): EPEVTQTPSHQVTQMGQEVILRCVPISNHLYFYWYRQILGQKVEFLVSFYNNEISEKSEIFDDQFSVERPDGSNFTLKIRSTKLEDSAMYFCASRGVTAGPTNQFFGPGTRLTVL.

This clone has just a few counts. The chain couples TRBV13 to TRBJ2-3; perhaps TRBD1 as D (7 bases). CDR3 length: 15 amino acids. Germline V CDR1 and CDR2: PRHDT, FYEKMQ (reference sequence). V lost 5 bases and J 1 base, leaving 13 bases between the germline ends. The CDR3 DNA reads TGTGCCAGCAGCGATTCCAGGGGGGGCACAGATACGCAGTATTTT. It specifies CASSDSRGGTDTQYF. The whole variable domain, filled in from reference TRBV13 and TRBJ2-3, reads AAGVIQSPRHLIKEKRETATLKCYPIPRHDTVYWYQQGPGQDPQFLISFYEKMQSDKGSIPDRFSAQQFSDYHSELNMSSLELGDSALYFCASSDSRGGTDTQYFGPGTRLTVL.

The chain has TRBV10-3 and TRBJ2-3; D could derive from TRBD1 or TRBD2 (5 bases each). The CDR3 consists of 10 residues. Deletions cut 11 bases from V and 4 bases from J, with 7 bases between. From germline, CDR1 is ENHRY and CDR2 SYGVKD. The CDR3 sequence: CAVGADTQYF. The DNA for the CDR3 is TGTGCCGTGGGGGCAGATACGCAGTATTTT.

The chain is built from TRBV19 and TRBJ2-7; TRBD2 agrees at 8 bases. There are 14 residues in the CDR3. From germline, CDR1 is LNHDA and CDR2 SQIVND (reference sequence). Trimming took 3 bases from V and 4 from J; bases not matched to a gene: 5. CDR3 in DNA: TGTGCCAGTAGTATTAGCGGGACTAAGTACGAGCAGTACTTC. Residues: CASSISGTKYEQYF.

The V and J genes are TRBV4-1 and TRBJ2-1; TRBD2 matches 13 bases. CDR1 and CDR2 (germline): MGHRA, YSYEKL. The length of the CDR3 is 16 residues. Trimming took 5 bases from V and 8 from J; bases not matched to a gene: 9. As DNA, the CDR3 is TGCGCCAGCAGCGAACCGACTAGCGGGAGGTTCGATGAGCAGTTCTTC. Translated, it gives CASSEPTSGRFDEQFF.

This chain connects TRBV7-2 to TRBJ1-6; TRBD1 might be the D (5 bases). V was cut by 1 base and J by 3 bases, with 10 bases left in between. This CDR3 contains 16 residues. Germline lookup yields CDR1 SGHTA and CDR2 FQGNSA. CDR3 sequence (DNA): TGTGCCAGCAGCTTAGGAGGGACCCTCTATAATTCACCCCTCCACTTT. It encodes CASSLGGTLYNSPLHF.

The chain employs TRBV2 and TRBJ1-5; D possibly corresponds to TRBD1 (5 bases). The germline V and J ends were trimmed by 7 bases and 1 base, with 14 bases remaining between them. Looked up from germline, CDR1 is SNHLY and CDR2 is FYNNEI. The CDR3 runs 15 residues. The CDR3 region is CASTGRGLSNQPQHF. CDR3 DNA: TGTGCCAGCACAGGAAGGGGTCTGAGCAATCAGCCCCAGCATTTT. The full variable domain, with the rest looked up from reference TRBV2 and TRBJ1-5, is EPEVTQTPSHQVTQMGQEVILRCVPISNHLYFYWYRQILGQKVEFLVSFYNNEISEKSEIFDDQFSVERPDGSNFTLKIRSTKLEDSAMYFCASTGRGLSNQPQHFGDGTRLSIL.

The chain combines TRBV9 with TRBJ2-2, with a tentative D call TRBD2 (5 bases). Germline CDR1 is SGDLS and CDR2 is YYNGEE. The CDR3 is 12 residues long. V was clipped by 4 bases and J by 7 bases, with 8 bases between them. CDR3 DNA: TGTGCCAGCAGCACCCGGGACGGGGAGCTGTTTTTT. Protein product: CASSTRDGELFF.

The chain carries TRBV14 and TRBJ2-5; 14 positions match TRBD2. The CDR3 consists of 15 residues. V trimming: 4 bases; J trimming: 7 bases; junction bases outside the gene matches: 5. The germline V gene has CDR1 SGHDN and CDR2 FVKESK. This chain's CDR3 is CASSLGTSGSGTQYF. The DNA of the CDR3 is TGTGCCAGCAGCCTCGGGACTAGCGGGAGTGGGACCCAGTACTTC.

The chain employs TRBV11-2 and TRBJ2-2, with no clear D. Trimming pared 0 bases from V and 3 bases from J, leaving 5 bases between. Germline V gene lookup returns CDR1 SGHAT and CDR2 FQNNGV. The CDR3 length is 14 residues. CDR3 sequence reads: CASSLEIHTGELFF. CDR3 coding DNA: TGTGCCAGCAGCTTAGAGATTCACACCGGGGAGCTGTTTTTT.

This chain connects TRBV2 to TRBJ1-6; D remains ambiguous. The CDR3 sequence is 13 residues long. With 1 base removed from V and 6 bases from J, the gap between germline ends came to 4 bases. CDR1 and CDR2 (germline): SNHLY, FYNNEI. The DNA for the CDR3 is TGTGCCAGCAGTGAAGTTGCTAATTCACCCCTCCACTTT. It specifies CASSEVANSPLHF.

The gene calls are TRBV11-2 and TRBJ2-3; D unclear. V lost 1 base and J lost 3, with 11 bases in between. Per the germline V gene, CDR1 is SGHAT and CDR2 is FQNNGV. CDR3 length: 15 residues. In DNA form, the CDR3 reads TGTGCCAGCAGCTTAGTTTTGGCCGGGACAGATACGCAGTATTTT. Translated, it gives CASSLVLAGTDTQYF.

In its sample, this clone was seen a few times. The rearrangement joins TRBV18 to TRBJ1-3; TRBD1 matches at 10 bases. V was clipped by 4 bases and J by 1 base; unmatched bases: 4. Germline V gene lookup returns CDR1 KGHSH and CDR2 LQKENI. This CDR3 contains 16 residues. CDR3 sequence (DNA): TGTGCCAGCTCACTGCGGACAGGGGGTTCTGGAAACACCATATATTTT. Amino acids: CASSLRTGGSGNTIYF.

This chain links TRBV2 with TRBJ2-2; weak D call: TRBD1 (6 bases). The CDR3 runs 15 residues. Trimming pared 5 bases from V and 4 bases from J, leaving 14 bases between. CDR1 SNHLY and CDR2 FYNNEI come from the germline V gene. The CDR3 reads CASSRPGASTGELFF. The CDR3 coding sequence is TGTGCCAGCAGTAGGCCAGGGGCATCCACCGGGGAGCTGTTTTTT. Looking up the rest from reference TRBV2 and TRBJ2-2 gives the full variable domain: EPEVTQTPSHQVTQMGQEVILRCVPISNHLYFYWYRQILGQKVEFLVSFYNNEISEKSEIFDDQFSVERPDGSNFTLKIRSTKLEDSAMYFCASSRPGASTGELFFGEGSRLTVL.

Regarding this clone: An end of the junction differs from the germline gene, which may be a read error. The genes are TRBV7-3 and TRBJ2-2; tentative D call: TRBD2 (6 bases). Germline V CDR1 and CDR2: SGHTA, FQGTGA. The CDR3 spans 14 residues. The CDR3 coding sequence is TGTGCCAGCAGCTTATCCCCTAGTGCCGGGGGGCTGTTTTTT. Encoded protein: CASSLSPSAGGLFF.

This chain links TRBV9 with TRBJ2-5, with TRBD2 as a possible D gene (5 bases). The CDR3 length is 14 residues. V was shortened by 0 bases and J by 5 bases, with 11 bases between the two germline ends. Per germline, CDR1 SGDLS and CDR2 YYNGEE. The CDR3 DNA reads TGTGCCAGCAGCGTAGACGGGATGGGGGAGACCCAGTACTTC. Encoded protein: CASSVDGMGETQYF.